This TCR beta chain was identified in a study of ipilimumab plus nivolumab after autologous stem cell transplantation. Study information: Typical patient got roughly 5 ipilimumab doses and about eight nivolumab doses (median). Findings of the study overall: The authors say TCR, Treg and microbiome findings warrant further study.

Profiling relied on immunoSEQ multiplex PCR, and the TCRdb table lists in-frame clones only, not all of them. Of over 15,000 clones in the sample, over 75% were seen once. The germline V gene has CDR1 SGHAT and CDR2 FQNNGV. The V segment lost 5 bases and the J segment 4 bases; nucleotides outside the gene matches: 13. The CDR3 extends over 17 amino acids. Starting 14 to 28 days after autologous transplant, ipilimumab 1 mg/kg was given. Patients got 3 mg/kg IV nivolumab weeks 1, 4, 7, 10, then biweekly through week 26. On this clone itself: The antigen remains unidentified.

This chain connects TRBV11-2 to TRBJ2-3; 9 bases align to TRBD2. The source is a male donor with diffuse large B-cell lymphoma. The sequenced sample was PBMCs, obtained in a trial of ipilimumab plus nivolumab as post-transplant consolidation. The CDR3 region has the DNA TGTGCCAGCAGCCTTCCCGTTGCGGGGGGGCCTGCAGATACGCAGTATTTT. Its translation is CASSLPVAGGPADTQYF.